This passage covers 2 T cell receptor beta chains from one sample sequenced in a study of blood T cell repertoires in COVID-19. Assay: immunoSEQ multiplex PCR; the TCRdb copy retains only in-frame clones and omits some. The sample has tens of thousands of clones, 89% seen once. The sequenced sample consisted of peripheral blood. All receptors derive from a woman aged 55 to 70 with active COVID-19.

This chain links TRBV7-3 with TRBJ1-1; 7 bases align to TRBD1. CDR1 and CDR2 from the germline V gene are SGHTA and FQGTGA. J lost 4 bases, V lost 5 bases, and 13 bases had no gene match. There are 16 residues in the CDR3. The CDR3 protein is CASSPQGGGIPTEAFF. CDR3 coding DNA: TGTGCCAGCAGCCCCCAGGGGGGTGGGATCCCCACTGAAGCTTTCTTT.

The rearrangement links TRBV7-9 to TRBJ2-3; 8 bases are a match to TRBD2. With 2 bases clipped from V and 4 bases from J, the junction kept 8 bases outside the gene matches. Germline CDR1 SEHNR, CDR2 FQNEAQ (reference sequence). CDR3 length: 16 amino acids. The CDR3 DNA sequence: TGTGCCAGCAGCTTATGGTCCCCCGGGGGGGCAGATACGCAGTATTTT. Translating it yields CASSLWSPGGADTQYF.